One and the same sample provided the 32 T cell receptor beta chains below, sequenced in a study of cytomegalovirus exposure and HLA in healthy donors. In the PCR, 60 Vbeta and 13 Jbeta primers were used. TCRdb's copy holds only in-frame clones and misses some; the assay was immunoSEQ multiplex PCR. The table lists 100,000 to 150,000 clones, around 78% of them singletons, with about 19% in the top ten. Sequencing was performed on PBMCs. The origin of the receptors is a young man in good health and CMV-seropositive.

The chain joins TRBV7-9 to TRBJ2-3; TRBD2 matches 11 bases. Trimming at V came to 10 bases and at J to 1 base, leaving 16 bases not matched to a gene. The CDR3 runs 18 residues. Germline CDR1 and CDR2: SEHNR and FQNEAQ (reference sequence). CDR3 sequence: CATTSTWLAGGGTDTQYF. CDR3 coding DNA: TGTGCCACTACCTCGACGTGGCTAGCGGGGGGCGGCACAGATACGCAGTATTTT.

The chain recombines TRBV4-2 with TRBJ1-2; no definite D call. Germline assignment: CDR1 LGHNA and CDR2 YNFKEQ. Trimming shortened V by 0 bases and J by 7 bases, and 15 bases separated the two germline ends. CDR3 length: 15 residues. The CDR3 coding sequence is TGTGCCAGCAGCCAAGAGCAGACGACTATCGGTGGCTACACCTTC. Its protein product is CASSQEQTTIGGYTF.

The chain links TRBV25-1 to TRBJ2-5, with TRBD1 matching 7 bases. Germline V gene sequence: CDR1 MGHDK, CDR2 SYGVNS. This CDR3 has 15 amino acids. J lost 1 base, V lost 1 base, and 3 bases had no gene match. The CDR3 DNA reads TGTGCCAGCAGTGAATTTGGGACAGCCCAAGAGACCCAGTACTTC. It specifies CASSEFGTAQETQYF.

The chain couples TRBV18 to TRBJ2-3; D might be TRBD2 (6 bases). V was cut by 2 bases and J by 0 bases, with 12 bases left in between. Per germline, CDR1 KGHSH and CDR2 LQKENI. This CDR3 contains 16 residues. The CDR3 region is CASSPRSGRSTDTQYF. In DNA, the CDR3 is TGTGCCAGCTCACCAAGGAGCGGGCGTAGCACAGATACGCAGTATTTT.

CDR3 sequence: CASSSASGAGGYTF. The CDR3 nucleotides are TGTGCCAGCAGCTCCGCATCAGGGGCCGGCGGCTACACCTTC. The gene calls are TRBV7-2 and TRBJ1-2; D possibly corresponds to TRBD1 (6 bases). From germline, CDR1 is SGHTA and CDR2 FQGNSA. V gave up 4 bases and J gave up 8 bases, with 17 bases separating them. The CDR3 is made up of 14 amino acids.

J is TRBJ1-1 and V is TRBV27; 10 positions match TRBD1. This CDR3 contains 16 residues. CDR1 is MNHEY, CDR2 SMNVEV, per germline (reference sequence). With V trimmed by 5 bases and J by 1 base, 7 bases remained unmatched. In DNA, the CDR3 is TGTGCCAGCAGTCGACAGGGGGCGGTCCCGAACACTGAAGCTTTCTTT. It specifies CASSRQGAVPNTEAFF.

V and J are TRBV9 and TRBJ2-2, with D perhaps matching TRBD1 (6 bases). The CDR3 sequence is 14 residues long. Between the trimmed V and J ends, which lost 0 bases and 5 bases, there was a span of 8 bases. CDR1 is SGDLS and CDR2 is YYNGEE in the germline V gene. The DNA of the CDR3 is TGTGCCAGCAGCGTAGGTCAGGGGACCGGGGAGCTGTTTTTT. Protein product: CASSVGQGTGELFF.

The V and J genes are TRBV15 and TRBJ2-1, with D perhaps TRBD2 (5 bases). Deletions cut 5 bases from V and 9 bases from J, with 14 bases between. CDR1 is LNHNV, CDR2 YYDKDF, per germline (reference sequence). This CDR3 has 13 amino acids. The CDR3 sequence: CATSGEHGFEQFF. The DNA of the CDR3 is TGTGCCACCAGCGGGGAGCACGGGTTTGAGCAGTTCTTC.

The chain is built from TRBV7-9 and TRBJ2-3; 7 bases are shared with TRBD1. Looked up from germline, CDR1 is SEHNR and CDR2 is FQNEAQ (reference sequence). The CDR3 loop spans 15 amino acids. V trimming: 7 bases; J trimming: 2 bases; junction bases outside the gene matches: 9. Here the CDR3 DNA reads TGTGCCAGCATCGTGCCGGGACAGTACACAGATACGCAGTATTTT. It codes for CASIVPGQYTDTQYF.

The chain recombines TRBV10-1 with TRBJ2-1, with TRBD1 matching over 10 bases. Germline V lookup: CDR1 WNHNN, CDR2 SYGVQD (reference sequence). CDR3 length: 15 amino acids. With V trimmed by 6 bases and J by 1 base, 3 bases remained unmatched. The CDR3 reads CASSPGQGSYNEQFF. In DNA, the CDR3 is TGCGCCAGCAGCCCGGGACAGGGGTCCTACAATGAGCAGTTCTTC.

V gene TRBV7-3 combines with J gene TRBJ2-5; maybe TRBD2 (6 bases). Germline V gene lookup returns CDR1 SGHTA and CDR2 FQGTGA. V gave up 2 bases and J gave up 5 bases, with 9 bases separating them. The CDR3 covers 13 residues. CDR3 nucleotide sequence: TGTGCCAGCAGCTTAGGAGGGGTTGAGACCCAGTACTTC. Translation gives CASSLGGVETQYF.

The chain couples TRBV7-9 to TRBJ1-2; TRBD1 matches at 11 bases. The CDR3 sequence is 14 residues long. The J segment lost 6 bases and the V segment lost 5 bases, leaving 5 bases of the junction unmatched. Looked up from germline, CDR1 is SEHNR and CDR2 is FQNEAQ (reference sequence). DNA of the CDR3: TGTGCCAGCAGCGTCGGACAGGGGGCGGATGGCTACACCTTC. Translating gives CASSVGQGADGYTF.

The chain carries TRBV27 and TRBJ1-2; D unclear. Looked up from germline, CDR1 is MNHEY and CDR2 is SMNVEV (reference sequence). The CDR3 extends over 13 amino acids. Trimming stripped 0 bases from V and 7 bases from J, with 9 bases between. The CDR3 loop is CASSLSWSGGYTF. CDR3 sequence (DNA): TGTGCCAGCAGTTTATCTTGGTCCGGTGGCTACACCTTC.

This chain joins TRBV9 and TRBJ2-3, with D possibly being TRBD2 (5 bases). The CDR3 is 16 residues long. Trimming took off 4 bases at V and 4 bases at J, with 19 bases between the two ends. Germline loops: CDR1 SGDLS, CDR2 YYNGEE. CDR3: CASSSGPNGGPDTQYF. The CDR3 DNA sequence: TGTGCCAGCAGCTCCGGACCTAACGGAGGCCCAGATACGCAGTATTTT.

Of note for this clone: A read error may produce the germline difference seen at one junction end. The rearrangement uses TRBV7-2 and TRBJ2-7, with a possible D match to TRBD1 (6 bases). This CDR3 has 12 amino acids. CDR1 and CDR2 (germline): SGHTA, FQGNSA. This CDR3 reads CASSLGAADTDF. The CDR3 DNA is TGTGCCAGCAGCTTGGGGGCGGCGGATACAGACTTC.

The V call is TRBV4-2, the J call TRBJ1-2; 9 bases map to TRBD1. The CDR3 length is 14 residues. Germline-derived CDR1 and CDR2 are LGHNA and YNFKEQ. Losses at the gene ends were 0 bases for V and 12 bases for J; bases not matched to a gene: 8. The CDR3 here is CASSQDQGTGYNTF. DNA for the CDR3: TGTGCCAGCAGCCAAGATCAGGGGACAGGGTACAACACCTTC.

This clone was counted a few times. The chain carries TRBV30 and TRBJ1-2; a possible D gene is TRBD1 (5 bases). The CDR3 runs to 13 residues. Trimming left V 5 bases short and J 4 bases short, with 14 bases between. The germline V gene has CDR1 GTSNPN and CDR2 SVGIG (reference sequence). The DNA for the CDR3 is TGTGCCTGGCAGCAGGGCGTCCTCTATGGCTACACCTTC. Protein sequence: CAWQQGVLYGYTF.

The gene calls are TRBV28 and TRBJ1-2; 7 nucleotides match TRBD1. CDR3 length: 15 amino acids. The germline V gene has CDR1 MDHEN and CDR2 SYDVKM. After removal of 6 bases from V and 8 bases from J, the junction contained 15 bases not matched to a gene. CDR3: CASRAQAQGVRGYTF. Here the CDR3 DNA reads TGTGCCAGCAGGGCCCAGGCCCAGGGGGTGAGGGGCTACACCTTC.

This chain links TRBV6-1 with TRBJ1-6; D call uncertain. Germline CDR1 reads MNHNS; CDR2 reads SASEGT. The germline V and J ends were trimmed by 1 base and 9 bases, with 4 bases remaining between them. The CDR3 runs 12 residues. CDR3 coding DNA: TGTGCCAGCAGTGAAGGCGGTTCACCCCTCCACTTT. It codes for CASSEGGSPLHF.

The table lists this clone with a few counts. The chain recombines TRBV7-3 with TRBJ2-5; 8 positions match TRBD1. The J call may not be correct, given that the DNA end is closer to TRBJ2-7. This CDR3 region has 15 residues. Germline V gene lookup returns CDR1 SGHTA and CDR2 FQGTGA. The DNA of the CDR3 is TGTGCCAGCAGCTTAGAGCAGGGGGCTATACACGAGCAGTACTTC. As protein: CASSLEQGAIHEQYF.

This chain uses TRBV19 with TRBJ1-5, with D maybe TRBD1 (6 bases). Trimming shortened V by 5 bases and J by 2 bases, and 13 bases separated the two germline ends. Germline V gene sequence: CDR1 LNHDA, CDR2 SQIVND (reference sequence). The CDR3 has 15 amino acids. This chain's CDR3 is CASSLQGMGNQPQHF. For the CDR3, the DNA is TGTGCCAGTAGTTTACAGGGAATGGGCAATCAGCCCCAGCATTTT.

V and J are TRBV4-1 and TRBJ2-1, with D perhaps TRBD2 (5 bases). This CDR3 comprises 12 residues. The germline V and J ends were trimmed by 7 bases and 8 bases, with 12 bases remaining between them. The V gene's germline CDR1 is MGHRA and CDR2 YSYEKL. The CDR3 nucleotides are TGCGCCAGCACCAAGACCGGGGATGAGCAGTTCTTC. Translated: CASTKTGDEQFF.

V usage is TRBV5-8 and J usage is TRBJ1-5, with a weak D call TRBD1 (5 bases). The ends were cut back, 0 bases at V and 6 bases at J, with 10 bases in the middle. The CDR3 covers 14 residues. CDR1 SGHTS and CDR2 YDEGEE come from the germline V gene. The CDR3 sequence: CASSLGTFIQPQHF. DNA for the CDR3: TGTGCCAGCAGCTTGGGGACATTCATTCAGCCCCAGCATTTT.

The rearrangement joins TRBV5-1 to TRBJ2-5, with 9 bases aligning to TRBD2. V lost 4 bases, J lost 3 bases, and 7 bases stayed unmatched. Germline CDR1 is SGHRS and CDR2 is YFSETQ. The CDR3 loop spans 15 amino acids. CDR3 in amino acids: CASSPAGGPEETQYF. As DNA, the CDR3 is TGCGCCAGCAGCCCGGCGGGGGGGCCCGAAGAGACCCAGTACTTC.

The J gene is TRBJ1-5, the V gene TRBV6-1; 7 positions match TRBD1. Germline V gene data show CDR1 as MNHNS and CDR2 as SASEGT. The CDR3 runs 14 residues. The ends lost 3 bases at V and 4 bases at J; junction bases unmatched: 3. The CDR3 DNA reads TGTGCCAGCAGTGAGAAACAGGGGAATCAGCCCCAGCATTTT. Its protein product is CASSEKQGNQPQHF.

This chain connects TRBV30 to TRBJ2-3; 11 nucleotides match TRBD1. Germline V gene data show CDR1 as GTSNPN and CDR2 as SVGIG (reference sequence). This CDR3 spans 15 amino acids. V was clipped by 1 base and J by 5 bases; unmatched bases: 5. The CDR3, as DNA: TGTGCCTGGAGTGGAGGACAGGGGGCGCGAGATACGCAGTATTTT. Translating gives CAWSGGQGARDTQYF. Together with reference TRBV30 and TRBJ2-3, the CDR3 gives the full variable domain: SQTIHQWPATLVQPVGSPLSLECTVEGTSNPNLYWYRQAAGRGLQLLFYSVGIGQISSEVPQNLSASRPQDRQFILSSKKLLLSDSGFYLCAWSGGQGARDTQYFGPGTRLTVL.

V and J are TRBV9 and TRBJ1-2; no clear D. This CDR3 comprises 14 residues. The V gene lost 0 bases and the J gene lost 8 bases, with 14 bases spanning the gap. Germline V gives CDR1 SGDLS, CDR2 YYNGEE. The CDR3, as DNA: TGTGCCAGCAGCGTAGCCTCCGAGTCTCGGGGCTACACCTTC. Translation gives CASSVASESRGYTF. The full variable domain, completed using reference TRBV9 and TRBJ1-2, is DSGVTQTPKHLITATGQRVTLRCSPRSGDLSVYWYQQSLDQGLQFLIQYYNGEERAKGNILERFSAQQFPDLHSELNLSSLELGDSALYFCASSVASESRGYTFGSGTRLTVV.

V usage is TRBV5-1 and J usage is TRBJ2-5, with D maybe TRBD2 (5 bases). The length of the CDR3 is 13 residues. Trimming stripped 1 base from V and 4 bases from J, with 8 bases between. CDR1 is SGHRS and CDR2 is YFSETQ in the germline V gene. The CDR3, as DNA: TGCGCCAGCAGCTTGAGCGGCTTAGAGACCCAGTACTTC. This translates into CASSLSGLETQYF.

The V gene is TRBV9, the J gene TRBJ2-3, with 9 nucleotides matching TRBD2. CDR3 length: 20 amino acids. V shed 2 bases and J 0 bases; nucleotides not matched to a gene: 16. Germline CDR1 reads SGDLS; CDR2 reads YYNGEE. In DNA, the CDR3 is TGTGCCAGCAGCGTGAATCGGGGCGATAGCGGGGGCACTAGCACAGATACGCAGTATTTT. Translating gives CASSVNRGDSGGTSTDTQYF.

The rearrangement uses TRBV19 and TRBJ1-1; D possibly corresponds to TRBD1 (5 bases). CDR3 length: 15 amino acids. V lost 6 bases to trimming and J lost 0 bases, with 14 bases between them. Germline V CDR1 and CDR2: LNHDA, SQIVND (reference sequence). In nucleotides, the CDR3 is TGTGCCAGTAGGGTGGCGCAGGGCTTGAACACTGAAGCTTTCTTT. Its protein product is CASRVAQGLNTEAFF.

The chain is built from TRBV5-4 and TRBJ2-1; 9 nucleotides align to TRBD2. V dropped 0 bases and J dropped 1; count of bases not matched to a gene: 8. The CDR3 loop spans 18 amino acids. The germline V gene encodes CDR1 SGHNT and CDR2 YYREEE (reference sequence). This CDR3 reads CASSLAEGGGGSYNEQFF. CDR3 sequence (DNA): TGTGCCAGCAGCTTGGCGGAGGGCGGGGGGGGTTCCTACAATGAGCAGTTCTTC.

The V gene is TRBV4-2, the J gene TRBJ1-2; D is unclear. The CDR3 is 13 residues long. Trimming stripped 2 bases from V and 6 bases from J, with 10 bases between. Per the germline V gene, CDR1 is LGHNA and CDR2 is YNFKEQ. The CDR3 loop is CASSQTSVDGYTF. The CDR3 DNA reads as TGTGCCAGCAGCCAAACGTCGGTGGATGGCTACACCTTC.